Here is one T cell receptor beta chain with its context. Study processing details: Using reference gene primer amplification, nucleated cell counts were estimated. Assay used: immunoSEQ multiplex PCR; TCRdb lists only in-frame clones, some missing. V and J calls and clone size are as listed in that table; D and trimming were resolved from the DNA. Of 70,000 to 90,000 clones listed, over 75% are singletons. This sample is part of a study of blood T cell repertoires in COVID-19. Study-wide background: Samples came from the United States, Italy and Spain, spanning acute and convalescent COVID-19. Sources were T cells, B-cell-depleted T cells, or PBMCs; the material itself was cDNA or gDNA.

The CDR3 runs 13 residues. The V end was cut by 0 bases, the J end by 7 bases, with 12 bases between. In germline, CDR1 is GTSNPN, CDR2 SVGIG (reference sequence). The sequence derives from a man in his 60s with acute or convalescent COVID-19. The rearrangement joins TRBV30 to TRBJ1-2; tentatively, D is TRBD1 (5 bases). Sequencing input: peripheral blood. The CDR3 region is CAWSVRTIGGYTF. CDR3 coding DNA: TGTGCCTGGAGTGTACGGACAATCGGTGGCTACACCTTC.